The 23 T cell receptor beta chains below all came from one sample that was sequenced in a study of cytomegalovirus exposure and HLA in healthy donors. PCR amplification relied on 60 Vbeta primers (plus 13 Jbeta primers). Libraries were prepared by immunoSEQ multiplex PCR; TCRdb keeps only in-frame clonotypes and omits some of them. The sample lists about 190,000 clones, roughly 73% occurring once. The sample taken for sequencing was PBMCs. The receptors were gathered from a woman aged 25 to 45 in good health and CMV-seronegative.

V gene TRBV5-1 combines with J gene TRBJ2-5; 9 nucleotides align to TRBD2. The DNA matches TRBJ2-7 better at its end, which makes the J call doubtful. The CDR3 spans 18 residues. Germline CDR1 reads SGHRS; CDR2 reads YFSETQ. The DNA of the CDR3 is TGCGCCAGCAGCTTGGCCGGGACTAGCTCCACATTCTCCTACGAGCAGTACTTC. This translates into CASSLAGTSSTFSYEQYF.

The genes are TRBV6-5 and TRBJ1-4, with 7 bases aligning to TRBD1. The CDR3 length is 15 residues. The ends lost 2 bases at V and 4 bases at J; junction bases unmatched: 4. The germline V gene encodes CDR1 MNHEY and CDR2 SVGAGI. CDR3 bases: TGTGCCAGCAGTTACAGGGGGCAGGTTAATGAAAAACTGTTTTTT. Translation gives CASSYRGQVNEKLFF.

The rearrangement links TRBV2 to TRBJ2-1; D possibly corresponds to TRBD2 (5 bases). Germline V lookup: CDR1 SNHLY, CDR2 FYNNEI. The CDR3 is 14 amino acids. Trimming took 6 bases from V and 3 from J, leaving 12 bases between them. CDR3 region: CASSGIRDYNEQFF. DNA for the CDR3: TGTGCCAGCAGCGGTATACGGGACTACAATGAGCAGTTCTTC.

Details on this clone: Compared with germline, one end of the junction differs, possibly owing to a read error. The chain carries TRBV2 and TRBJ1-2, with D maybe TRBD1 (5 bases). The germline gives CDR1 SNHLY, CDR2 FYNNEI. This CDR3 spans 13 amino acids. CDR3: CASSEGANYGYTF. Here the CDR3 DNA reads TGTGCCAGCAGCGAAGGGGCCAACTATGGCTACACCTTC.

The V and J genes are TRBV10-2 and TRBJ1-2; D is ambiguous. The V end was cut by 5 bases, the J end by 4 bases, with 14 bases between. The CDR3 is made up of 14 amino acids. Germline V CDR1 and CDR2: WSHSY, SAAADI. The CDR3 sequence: CASSSQQRVYGYTF. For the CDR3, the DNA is TGCGCCAGCAGTTCTCAACAGAGAGTCTATGGCTACACCTTC.

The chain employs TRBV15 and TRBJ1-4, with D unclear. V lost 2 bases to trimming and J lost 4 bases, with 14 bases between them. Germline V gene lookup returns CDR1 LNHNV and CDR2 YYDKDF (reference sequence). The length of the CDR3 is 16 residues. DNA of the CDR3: TGTGCCACCAGCAGAATGTTGAATGAGGGTAATGAAAAACTGTTTTTT. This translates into CATSRMLNEGNEKLFF.

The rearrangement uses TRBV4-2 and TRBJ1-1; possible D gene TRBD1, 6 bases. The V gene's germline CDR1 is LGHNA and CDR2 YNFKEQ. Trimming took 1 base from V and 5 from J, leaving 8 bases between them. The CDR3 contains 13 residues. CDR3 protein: CASSQARGTEAFF. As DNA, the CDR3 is TGTGCCAGCAGCCAAGCTAGGGGGACTGAAGCTTTCTTT.

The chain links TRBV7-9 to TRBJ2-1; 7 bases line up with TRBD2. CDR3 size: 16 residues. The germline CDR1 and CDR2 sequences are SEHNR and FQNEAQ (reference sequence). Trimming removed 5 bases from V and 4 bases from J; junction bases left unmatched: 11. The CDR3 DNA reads TGTGCCAGCAGCCCCGTCGGGGGGTCTTCTTACAATGAGCAGTTCTTC. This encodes CASSPVGGSSYNEQFF.

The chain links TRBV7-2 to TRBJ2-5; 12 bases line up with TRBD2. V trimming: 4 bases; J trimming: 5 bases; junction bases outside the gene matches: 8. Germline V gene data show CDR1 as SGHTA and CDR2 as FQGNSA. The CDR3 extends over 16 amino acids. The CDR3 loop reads CASSSQLAGGWETQYF. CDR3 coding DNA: TGTGCCAGCAGCTCACAACTAGCGGGAGGCTGGGAGACCCAGTACTTC.

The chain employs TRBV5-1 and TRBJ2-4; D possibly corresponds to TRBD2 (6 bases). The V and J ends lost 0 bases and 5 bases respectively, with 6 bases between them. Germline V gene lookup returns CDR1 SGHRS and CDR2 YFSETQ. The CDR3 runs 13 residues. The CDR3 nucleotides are TGCGCCAGCAGCTTGGGGGGGGAAAACATTCAGTACTTC. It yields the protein CASSLGGENIQYF.

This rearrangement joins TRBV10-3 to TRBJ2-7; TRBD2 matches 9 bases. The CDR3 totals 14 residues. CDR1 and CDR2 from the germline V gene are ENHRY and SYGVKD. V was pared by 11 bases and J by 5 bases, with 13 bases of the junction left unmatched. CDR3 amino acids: CAQRGEREADEQYF. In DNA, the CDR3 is TGTGCCCAAAGAGGGGAGCGGGAGGCTGACGAGCAGTACTTC.

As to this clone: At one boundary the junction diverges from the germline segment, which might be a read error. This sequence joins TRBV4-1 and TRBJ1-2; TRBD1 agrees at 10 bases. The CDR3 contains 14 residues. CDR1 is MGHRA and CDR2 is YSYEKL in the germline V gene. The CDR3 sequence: CASSQEGQGRPHRF. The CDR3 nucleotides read TGCGCCAGCAGCCAAGAGGGACAGGGGCGCCCCCATCGCTTC.

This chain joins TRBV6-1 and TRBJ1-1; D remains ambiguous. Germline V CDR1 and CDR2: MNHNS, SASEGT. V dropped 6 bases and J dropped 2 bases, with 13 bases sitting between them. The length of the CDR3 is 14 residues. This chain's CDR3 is CASRDPGKNTEAFF. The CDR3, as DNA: TGTGCCAGCAGAGATCCGGGAAAAAACACTGAAGCTTTCTTT.

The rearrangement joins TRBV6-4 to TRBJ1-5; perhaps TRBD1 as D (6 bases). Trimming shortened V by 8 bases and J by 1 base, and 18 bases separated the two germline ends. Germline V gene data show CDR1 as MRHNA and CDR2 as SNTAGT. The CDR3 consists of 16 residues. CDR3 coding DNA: TGTGCCAGCTTGGAGGAGGGGGGAGGGAGCAATCAGCCCCAGCATTTT. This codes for CASLEEGGGSNQPQHF.

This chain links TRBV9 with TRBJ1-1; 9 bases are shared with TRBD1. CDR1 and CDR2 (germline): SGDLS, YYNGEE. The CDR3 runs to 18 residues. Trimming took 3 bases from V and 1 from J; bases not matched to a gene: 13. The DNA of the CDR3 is TGTGCCAGCAGCGACCCCCTTGGGACAGGGAATGCGAACACTGAAGCTTTCTTT. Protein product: CASSDPLGTGNANTEAFF.

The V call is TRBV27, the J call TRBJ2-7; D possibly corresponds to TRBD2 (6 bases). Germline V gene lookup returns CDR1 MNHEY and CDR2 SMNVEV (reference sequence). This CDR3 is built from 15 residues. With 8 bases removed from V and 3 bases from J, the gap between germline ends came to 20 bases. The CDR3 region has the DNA TGTGCCAGCCGACGCGCGGGACCTTCCTTCTACGAGCAGTACTTC. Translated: CASRRAGPSFYEQYF.

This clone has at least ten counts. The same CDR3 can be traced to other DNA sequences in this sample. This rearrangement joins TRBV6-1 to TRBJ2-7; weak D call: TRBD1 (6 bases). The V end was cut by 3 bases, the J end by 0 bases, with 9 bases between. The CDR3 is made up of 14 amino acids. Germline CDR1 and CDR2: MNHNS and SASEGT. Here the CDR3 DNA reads TGTGCCAGCAGTGACCGGGACACCTCCTACGAGCAGTACTTC. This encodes CASSDRDTSYEQYF.

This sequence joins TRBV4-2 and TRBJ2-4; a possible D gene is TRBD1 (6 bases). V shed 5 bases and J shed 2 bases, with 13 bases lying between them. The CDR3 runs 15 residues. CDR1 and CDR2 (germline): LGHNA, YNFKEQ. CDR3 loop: CASSGKQGSKNIQYF. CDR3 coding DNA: TGTGCCAGCAGCGGGAAGCAGGGGTCCAAAAACATTCAGTACTTC.

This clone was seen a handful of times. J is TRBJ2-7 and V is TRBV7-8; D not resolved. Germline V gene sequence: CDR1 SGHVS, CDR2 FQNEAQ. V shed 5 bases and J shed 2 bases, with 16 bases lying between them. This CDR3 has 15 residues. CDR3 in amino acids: CASSPPYAAAYEQYF. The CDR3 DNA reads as TGTGCCAGCAGCCCCCCCTATGCGGCAGCCTACGAGCAGTACTTC.

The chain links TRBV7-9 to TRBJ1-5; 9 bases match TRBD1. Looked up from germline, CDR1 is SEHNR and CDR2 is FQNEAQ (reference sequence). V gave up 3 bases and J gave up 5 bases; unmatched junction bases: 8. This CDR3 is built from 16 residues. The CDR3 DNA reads TGTGCCAGCAGCTTTGGGACAGGGTGGTCGGATCAGCCCCAGCATTTT. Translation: CASSFGTGWSDQPQHF.

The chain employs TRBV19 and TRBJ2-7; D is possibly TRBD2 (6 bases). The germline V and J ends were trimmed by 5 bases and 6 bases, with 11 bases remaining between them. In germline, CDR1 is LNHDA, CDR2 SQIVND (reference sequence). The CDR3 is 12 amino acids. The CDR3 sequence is CASSPRRGEQYF. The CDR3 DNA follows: TGTGCCAGTAGTCCCAGGAGGGGCGAGCAGTACTTC.

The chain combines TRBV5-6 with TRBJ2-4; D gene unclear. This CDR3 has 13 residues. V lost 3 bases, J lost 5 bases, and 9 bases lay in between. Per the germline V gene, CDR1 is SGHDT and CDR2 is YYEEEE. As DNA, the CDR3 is TGTGCCAGCAGCTACCCAGGCGAAAACATTCAGTACTTC. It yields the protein CASSYPGENIQYF. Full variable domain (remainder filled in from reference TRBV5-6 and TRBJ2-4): DAGVTQSPTHLIKTRGQQVTLRCSPKSGHDTVSWYQQALGQGPQFIFQYYEEEERQRGNFPDRFSGHQFPNYSSELNVNALLLGDSALYLCASSYPGENIQYFGAGTRLSVL.

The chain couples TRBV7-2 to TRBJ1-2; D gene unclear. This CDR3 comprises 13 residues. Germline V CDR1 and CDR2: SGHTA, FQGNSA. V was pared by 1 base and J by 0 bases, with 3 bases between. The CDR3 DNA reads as TGTGCCAGCAGCTTAGATACTAACTATGGCTACACCTTC. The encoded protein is CASSLDTNYGYTF.